The 25 T cell receptor beta chains listed next were all sequenced from one sample in a study of cytomegalovirus exposure and HLA in healthy donors. 13 Jbeta primers and 60 Vbeta primers were used for the PCR. Clones were read by immunoSEQ multiplex PCR, and TCRdb kept only the in-frame ones, dropping some. Here the sample spans 85,000 to 120,000 clones, more than 60% being singletons. The specimen was PBMCs. The source is a man in his sixties in good health and CMV-seronegative.

This rearrangement joins TRBV2 to TRBJ1-5; D remains unclear. V was pared by 2 bases and J by 5 bases, with 7 bases between. The CDR3 sequence is 13 residues long. Germline values: CDR1 SNHLY, CDR2 FYNNEI. The CDR3 DNA follows: TGTGCCAGCAGTGAATATTCGGATCAGCCCCAGCATTTT. Translated, it gives CASSEYSDQPQHF.

The CDR3 DNA sequence: TGTGCCAGCAGTGGAGGTCTCTACGAGCAGTACGTC. Its translation: CASSGGLYEQYV. V usage is TRBV6-1 and J usage is TRBJ2-7; no definite D call. The CDR3 extends over 12 amino acids. Trimming pared 4 bases from V and 3 bases from J, leaving 7 bases between. The V gene's germline CDR1 is MNHNS and CDR2 SASEGT.

V and J are TRBV6-5 and TRBJ1-6; D gene uncertain. Germline V gene lookup returns CDR1 MNHEY and CDR2 SVGAGI. The CDR3 loop spans 14 amino acids. Trimming removed 0 bases at V and 10 bases at J, with 10 bases between. The CDR3 reads CASSYSPGFSPLHF. The CDR3 DNA reads as TGTGCCAGCAGTTACTCCCCGGGGTTCTCACCCCTCCACTTT.

This chain uses TRBV4-2 with TRBJ2-5; possibly TRBD1 for D (5 bases). The CDR3 totals 14 residues. CDR1 LGHNA and CDR2 YNFKEQ come from the germline V gene. Trimming cost V 0 bases and J 4 bases, with 9 bases left between them. The CDR3 protein is CASSQDRVVETQYF. In DNA form, the CDR3 reads TGTGCCAGCAGCCAAGACAGGGTCGTAGAGACCCAGTACTTC.

The rearrangement uses TRBV11-2 and TRBJ2-2; 8 bases are a match to TRBD1. The CDR3 is made up of 15 amino acids. V trimming: 5 bases; J trimming: 6 bases; junction bases outside the gene matches: 8. The germline gives CDR1 SGHAT, CDR2 FQNNGV. CDR3 sequence: CASSRGQVRPGELFF. CDR3 nucleotide sequence: TGTGCCAGCAGCCGGGGACAGGTCCGCCCCGGGGAGCTGTTTTTT.

This sequence joins TRBV7-8 and TRBJ2-7, with 9 bases identical to TRBD2. CDR1 and CDR2 (germline): SGHVS, FQNEAQ. This CDR3 contains 16 residues. Losses at the gene ends were 5 bases for V and 1 base for J; bases not matched to a gene: 9. CDR3 DNA sequence: TGTGCCAGCAGCCCCGGGACTAGCTGGGCATCCTACGAGCAGTACGTC. Translation: CASSPGTSWASYEQYV.

The genes are TRBV2 and TRBJ2-3; 7 bases line up with TRBD2. The CDR3 extends over 14 amino acids. V lost 9 bases and J lost 2; bases outside the gene matches: 8. Germline loops: CDR1 SNHLY, CDR2 FYNNEI. CDR3 nucleotide sequence: TGTGCCAGGGGTCCAGCGGGGAACACAGATACGCAGTATTTT. It codes for CARGPAGNTDTQYF.

The chain couples TRBV19 to TRBJ2-5; 10 nucleotides agree with TRBD2. Germline V gene sequence: CDR1 LNHDA, CDR2 SQIVND (reference sequence). Trimming took 1 base from V and 2 from J; bases not matched to a gene: 7. This CDR3 comprises 17 residues. As DNA, the CDR3 is TGTGCCAGTAGTATAGGGTTAACTAGCGGGGTACAAGAGACCCAGTACTTC. Its translation is CASSIGLTSGVQETQYF. The variable domain in full, completed from reference TRBV19 and TRBJ2-5, reads DGGITQSPKYLFRKEGQNVTLSCEQNLNHDAMYWYRQDPGQGLRLIYYSQIVNDFQKGDIAEGYSVSREKKESFPLTVTSAQKNPTAFYLCASSIGLTSGVQETQYFGPGTRLLVL.

V gene TRBV4-3 combines with J gene TRBJ1-5; D gene unclear. The germline gives CDR1 LGHNA, CDR2 YSLEER. The CDR3 has 13 residues. Trimming took 0 bases from V and 3 from J, leaving 3 bases between them. The CDR3 DNA reads TGCGCCAGCAGCCAAGAATACAATCAGCCCCAGCATTTT. Encoded protein: CASSQEYNQPQHF.

The J gene is TRBJ2-2, the V gene TRBV4-2; TRBD2 agrees at 9 bases. CDR1 is LGHNA and CDR2 is YNFKEQ in the germline V gene. The CDR3 extends over 14 amino acids. V lost 5 bases and J lost 4; bases outside the gene matches: 2. The CDR3 region has the DNA TGTGCCAGCAGCTCGCGGGGGGGCACCGGGGAGCTGTTTTTT. Translating it yields CASSSRGGTGELFF.

J is TRBJ2-1 and V is TRBV7-2; 13 bases fit TRBD2. The germline gives CDR1 SGHTA, CDR2 FQGNSA. CDR3 length: 16 residues. Unmatched junction bases numbered 1, after V lost 1 base and J lost 4 bases. For the CDR3, the DNA is TGTGCCAGCAGCTTAGGGACTAGCGGGGGATACAATGAGCAGTTCTTC. Protein sequence: CASSLGTSGGYNEQFF.

The rearrangement links TRBV25-1 to TRBJ1-2, with 12 bases identical to TRBD1. V lost 4 bases to trimming and J lost 2 bases; unmatched junction nucleotides: 8. This CDR3 region has 17 residues. Germline CDR1 MGHDK, CDR2 SYGVNS. The CDR3 sequence: CASSGGTGGRGNYGYTF. Written as DNA, the CDR3 is TGTGCCAGCAGTGGGGGGACAGGGGGCCGGGGGAACTATGGCTACACCTTC.

The V call is TRBV11-2, the J call TRBJ2-2; a possible D gene is TRBD1 (6 bases). Germline V CDR1 and CDR2: SGHAT, FQNNGV. Trimming removed 5 bases from V and 4 bases from J, with 11 bases in between. The CDR3 has 14 residues. Here the CDR3 reads CASSDTGTTGELFF. CDR3 sequence (DNA): TGTGCCAGCAGCGATACAGGGACCACCGGGGAGCTGTTTTTT. The variable domain in full, with the rest retrieved from reference TRBV11-2 and TRBJ2-2, is EAGVAQSPRYKIIEKRQSVAFWCNPISGHATLYWYQQILGQGPKLLIQFQNNGVVDDSQLPKDRFSAERLKGVDSTLKIQPAKLEDSAVYLCASSDTGTTGELFFGEGSRLTVL.

A few counts support this clone. The chain uses TRBV11-3 and TRBJ2-7, with 8 bases that match TRBD1. Losses at the gene ends were 6 bases for V and 0 bases for J; bases not matched to a gene: 13. The CDR3 has 17 amino acids. Germline CDR1 is SGHNT and CDR2 is YENEEA. CDR3 DNA sequence: TGTGCCAGCAGACCAGGGCAGGGACAGGCCCTCTCCTACGAGCAGTACTTC. Encoded protein: CASRPGQGQALSYEQYF.

The chain recombines TRBV5-1 with TRBJ1-6, with D perhaps matching TRBD1 (6 bases). CDR3 size: 14 residues. The ends were cut back, 0 bases at V and 8 bases at J, with 9 bases in the middle. The V gene's germline CDR1 is SGHRS and CDR2 YFSETQ. The CDR3 reads CASSLEAGDSPLHF. In DNA, the CDR3 is TGCGCCAGCAGCTTGGAGGCAGGGGATTCACCCCTCCACTTT.

The chain is built from TRBV11-2 and TRBJ2-1; D gene unclear. V lost 2 bases to trimming and J lost 4 bases, with 12 bases between them. This CDR3 has 15 amino acids. The germline gives CDR1 SGHAT, CDR2 FQNNGV. CDR3 sequence reads: CASSLLTQVYNEQFF. The CDR3 nucleotides are TGTGCCAGCAGCTTATTAACCCAGGTGTACAATGAGCAGTTCTTC.

V and J are TRBV27 and TRBJ2-4, with 7 bases matching TRBD1. The J segment lost 1 base and the V segment lost 5 bases, leaving 20 bases of the junction unmatched. There are 20 residues in the CDR3. The germline V gene has CDR1 MNHEY and CDR2 SMNVEV (reference sequence). The CDR3 DNA is TGTGCCAGCAGTCTCAGACAGGGCTGCTGCTTTCCATTTGCCAAAAACATTCAGTACTTC. This codes for CASSLRQGCCFPFAKNIQYF.

The V and J genes are TRBV2 and TRBJ1-1, with 7 bases that match TRBD1. J lost 6 bases, V lost 6 bases, and 13 bases had no gene match. The CDR3 length is 15 residues. Germline V gene sequence: CDR1 SNHLY, CDR2 FYNNEI. Here the CDR3 reads CASRIRQGGSPEAFF. For the CDR3, the DNA is TGTGCCAGCAGAATTAGACAGGGAGGCAGCCCTGAAGCTTTCTTT.

Turning to this clone: The same CDR3 also results from other DNA sequences found in this sample. The chain combines TRBV6-1 with TRBJ2-7; 8 bases map to TRBD1. This CDR3 is built from 15 residues. CDR1 is MNHNS and CDR2 is SASEGT in the germline V gene. J lost 2 bases, V lost 0 bases, and 3 bases had no gene match. CDR3 sequence reads: CASSEAGTGAYEQYV. The CDR3 bases are TGTGCCAGCAGTGAAGCGGGGACAGGAGCCTACGAGCAGTACGTC.

The chain is built from TRBV5-1 and TRBJ1-6; D remains unclear. The ends were cut back, 0 bases at V and 0 bases at J, with 16 bases in the middle. The CDR3 totals 19 residues. In germline, CDR1 is SGHRS, CDR2 YFSETQ. The CDR3 loop is CASSLGEPRPSSYNSPLHF. In DNA, the CDR3 is TGCGCCAGCAGCTTGGGAGAGCCTCGTCCGAGCTCCTATAATTCACCCCTCCACTTT.

The chain uses TRBV27 and TRBJ1-2; 8 nucleotides match TRBD1. This CDR3 has 11 residues. The junction had 3 bases not matched to a gene; V was cut back by 7 bases and J by 8 bases. Looked up from germline, CDR1 is MNHEY and CDR2 is SMNVEV (reference sequence). CDR3 amino acids: CASTGGSGYTF. The CDR3 coding sequence is TGTGCCAGCACAGGGGGCTCCGGCTACACCTTC.

The chain employs TRBV7-6 and TRBJ2-1; TRBD2 matches 9 bases. V shed 3 bases and J 2 bases; nucleotides not matched to a gene: 2. Looked up from germline, CDR1 is SGHVS and CDR2 is FNYEAQ. The CDR3 length is 15 residues. CDR3 sequence (DNA): TGTGCCAGCAGCTTTAGCGGGGGCACCTACAATGAGCAGTTCTTC. Protein sequence: CASSFSGGTYNEQFF.

The V gene is TRBV7-9, the J gene TRBJ1-1; TRBD1 matches at 9 bases. With V trimmed by 3 bases and J by 1 base, 12 bases remained unmatched. The CDR3 covers 18 residues. Germline assignment: CDR1 SEHNR and CDR2 FQNEAQ (reference sequence). In DNA, the CDR3 is TGTGCCAGCAGCTTCGGGGACCACAGGGGGCCTAAGAACACTGAAGCTTTCTTT. Amino acids: CASSFGDHRGPKNTEAFF.

Here the CDR3 DNA reads TGTGCCAGCACCAAGACAGGGGCGAACACTGAAGCTTTCTTT. This sequence encodes CASTKTGANTEAFF. The chain recombines TRBV9 with TRBJ1-1, with 8 bases identical to TRBD1. Unmatched junction bases numbered 5, after V lost 6 bases and J lost 1 base. Germline loops: CDR1 SGDLS, CDR2 YYNGEE. This CDR3 spans 14 amino acids.

This chain uses TRBV29-1 with TRBJ1-2; D may be TRBD1 (5 bases). Trimming left V 7 bases short and J 2 bases short, with 11 bases between. Germline V gene sequence: CDR1 SQVTM, CDR2 ANQGSEA. The CDR3 runs to 12 residues. CDR3 amino acids: CSAMAGNYGYTF. CDR3 sequence (DNA): TGCAGCGCGATGGCAGGGAACTATGGCTACACCTTC.